Listed below are T cell receptor beta chains from one sample, sequenced in a study of cytomegalovirus exposure and HLA in healthy donors. The repertoire was sequenced with immunoSEQ multiplex PCR; TCRdb's copy has only in-frame clones and lacks some. This table has roughly 90,000 clones, roughly four fifths appearing once. Specimen: PBMCs. These receptors were collected from a man aged 25-45 years in good health and CMV-seropositive. Both conserved end residues are trimmed from each CDR3. D genes are given only for firm matches.

v_gene: TRBV5-1
d_gene: -
CDR3aa: ASSPAGNSLKVNTEAF

v_gene: TRBV2
d_gene: TRBD2
CDR3aa: ASSGLAGGITDTQY

v_gene: TRBV29-1
d_gene: TRBD1
CDR3aa: SVEDIAGQGSGNEQY

v_gene: TRBV30
d_gene: TRBD1
CDR3aa: ASHRGREQY

v_gene: TRBV11-2
d_gene: -
CDR3aa: ASSSTVNEQY

v_gene: TRBV10-3
d_gene: -
CDR3aa: AISESRGIDTQY

v_gene: TRBV18
d_gene: TRBD1
CDR3aa: ASSPMGGTGTEAF

v_gene: TRBV2
d_gene: -
CDR3aa: ASSGAVAYNSPLH

v_gene: TRBV18
d_gene: TRBD1
CDR3aa: ASSPAASTGVNSPLH

v_gene: TRBV5-1
d_gene: TRBD2
CDR3aa: ASSLVTSRTSGSLAKNIQY

v_gene: TRBV5-1
d_gene: -
CDR3aa: ASSPPGIGTEAF

v_gene: TRBV7-2
d_gene: TRBD1
CDR3aa: ASRGQMNTGELF

v_gene: TRBV6-1
d_gene: TRBD2
CDR3aa: ASSFLAGASYEQY

v_gene: TRBV9
d_gene: TRBD2
CDR3aa: ASSPRVGLAFNEQF

v_gene: TRBV13
d_gene: TRBD2
CDR3aa: ASSMTSGAEQY

v_gene: TRBV7-6
d_gene: -
CDR3aa: ASSEPLGLASRNTEAF

v_gene: TRBV29-1
d_gene: TRBD2
CDR3aa: SAGAGEVGEQF

v_gene: TRBV7-9
d_gene: TRBD2
CDR3aa: ASGLGTGELF

v_gene: TRBV6-5
d_gene: TRBD1
CDR3aa: ATHRGLAGELF

v_gene: TRBV15
d_gene: -
CDR3aa: ATSSAGAAYEQY

v_gene: TRBV27
d_gene: TRBD1
CDR3aa: ASGSDRGDTEAF

v_gene: TRBV7-2
d_gene: TRBD1
CDR3aa: ASSFDRGENEKLF

v_gene: TRBV5-1
d_gene: -
CDR3aa: ASSLELRRDYNEQF

v_gene: TRBV4-3
d_gene: TRBD2
CDR3aa: ASSQVTSGSYEQY

v_gene: TRBV9
d_gene: TRBD1
CDR3aa: ASSVGDSYSNQPQH

v_gene: TRBV7-2
d_gene: -
CDR3aa: ASSLWGANEQF

v_gene: TRBV27
d_gene: -
CDR3aa: ASSLIGGTEAF

v_gene: TRBV4-3
d_gene: TRBD2
CDR3aa: ASSRDVPSGSTYNEQF

v_gene: TRBV6-5
d_gene: -
CDR3aa: ASKRETAGNTIY

v_gene: TRBV11-3
d_gene: TRBD1
CDR3aa: ASSSGQSPNTGELF

v_gene: TRBV19
d_gene: -
CDR3aa: ASSMAQGFYQPQH

v_gene: TRBV11-2
d_gene: -
CDR3aa: ASSLTTGYGYT

v_gene: TRBV28
d_gene: -
CDR3aa: AVQGANQPQH

v_gene: TRBV6-5
d_gene: -
CDR3aa: ASGEPLGGQPQH

v_gene: TRBV5-1
d_gene: -
CDR3aa: ASSLVPWNAAYNEQF

v_gene: TRBV27
d_gene: TRBD1
CDR3aa: ASSLDRGQGQPQH

v_gene: TRBV18
d_gene: -
CDR3aa: ASSPGQGHQY

v_gene: TRBV28
d_gene: -
CDR3aa: ASTVGGSGETQY

v_gene: TRBV19
d_gene: TRBD2
CDR3aa: ASIQIAGAFNEQF

v_gene: TRBV21-1
d_gene: -
CDR3aa: ASSKAGGIRTDTQY

v_gene: TRBV27
d_gene: TRBD2
CDR3aa: ASSTLAAQNTGELF

v_gene: TRBV2
d_gene: -
CDR3aa: ATMGGALGTDTQY

v_gene: TRBV6-5
d_gene: -
CDR3aa: ASSLGVSSGNTIY

v_gene: TRBV6-6
d_gene: TRBD2
CDR3aa: ASGRSGRGYEQY

v_gene: TRBV30
d_gene: TRBD2
CDR3aa: AWSGRLAGGHEQY

v_gene: TRBV28
d_gene: -
CDR3aa: ASSLGALAGELF

v_gene: TRBV23-1
d_gene: -
CDR3aa: ASSQWCRADNQPQH

v_gene: TRBV15
d_gene: TRBD2
CDR3aa: ATASAGGETQY

v_gene: TRBV10-3
d_gene: TRBD1
CDR3aa: AISRQGMNTEAF

v_gene: TRBV7-2
d_gene: -
CDR3aa: ASSLIGTRLARNTGELF

v_gene: TRBV13
d_gene: -
CDR3aa: ASSGLPTLAYEQY

v_gene: TRBV7-2
d_gene: TRBD2
CDR3aa: ASSLGELAGASEQY

v_gene: TRBV6-6
d_gene: TRBD1
CDR3aa: ASGDRANSPLH

v_gene: TRBV27
d_gene: TRBD1
CDR3aa: ASSLLGTGSGQTGELF

v_gene: TRBV4-1
d_gene: TRBD2
CDR3aa: ASSLGLARTYEQY

v_gene: TRBV18
d_gene: TRBD1
CDR3aa: ASSRQGWNSPLH

v_gene: TRBV5-6
d_gene: TRBD2
CDR3aa: ASSSRTSEQY

v_gene: TRBV5-1
d_gene: TRBD1
CDR3aa: ASRGTGVNEGNYGYT